A selection of T cell receptor beta chains follows, all from one sample in a study of CD8+CD57+ T cells in acquired aplastic anemia. Using its own MiXCR run on the reads, TCRdb lists one record per CDR3 protein. Of some 180,000 distinct CDR3 sequences in the sample, roughly 60% were seen once. What was sequenced was sorted CD4+, CD8+, or CD8+CD57+ T cells (not recorded which) from PBMCs. The source is a human donor with aplastic anemia. Both conserved end residues are part of each CDR3. The D gene is left open where the match is weak. Expanded clones get a size class; other rows say once, few or many, or leave the size out.

size	D	V	J	CDR3	DNA
-	-	TRBV4-1	TRBJ2-7	CASSQGVEQYF	TGCGCCAGCAGCCAAGGTGTAGAGCAGTACTTC
-	-	TRBV15	TRBJ1-2	CATSTLDRTKLRGYTF	TGTGCCACCAGCACCCTCGACAGGACGAAGTTGAGGGGCTACACCTTC
-	-	TRBV2	TRBJ2-7	CASSETAGPNYEQYF	TGTGCCAGCAGTGAGACGGCGGGACCCAACTACGAGCAGTACTTC
-	-	TRBV19	TRBJ1-1	CASREAGARTEAFF	TGTGCCAGTAGGGAGGCTGGGGCGAGGACTGAAGCTTTCTTT
-	TRBD2	TRBV24-1	TRBJ2-3	CATSDPGLAGGVDTQYF	TGTGCCACCAGTGACCCTGGACTAGCGGGAGGGGTGGATACGCAGTATTTT
-	-	TRBV7-2	TRBJ2-2	CASRYRIGELFF	TGTGCCAGCAGATACAGGATCGGGGAGCTGTTTTTT
-	-	TRBV20-1	TRBJ2-7	CSALNNEQYF	TGCAGTGCGCTTAACAACGAGCAGTACTTC
-	-	TRBV24-1	TRBJ2-1	CATSRDNEQFF	TGTGCCACCAGTAGAGACAATGAGCAGTTCTTC
-	TRBD1	TRBV24-1	TRBJ2-3	CATSEETGGRDTQYF	TGTGCCACCAGTGAGGAGACAGGGGGCAGGGATACGCAGTATTTT
-	TRBD1	TRBV7-3	TRBJ2-5	CASSLDRGRETQYF	TGTGCCAGCAGCTTAGACAGGGGAAGAGAGACCCAGTACTTC
many	-	TRBV6-5	TRBJ2-6	CASSYGVYSGANVLTF	TGTGCCAGCAGTTATGGGGTCTACTCTGGGGCCAACGTCCTGACTTTC
many	TRBD2	TRBV27	TRBJ2-1	CASSPLTSWDEQFF	TGTGCCAGCAGCCCTTTGACTAGCTGGGATGAGCAGTTCTTC
-	TRBD1	TRBV7-8	TRBJ1-6	CASSFTAGTGGSPLHF	TGTGCCAGCAGCTTTACCGCCGGGACAGGGGGTTCACCCCTCCACTTT
-	-	TRBV29-1	TRBJ2-5	CSAVPVTQETQYF	TGCAGCGCCGTGCCAGTGACCCAAGAGACCCAGTACTTC
-	-	TRBV29-1	TRBJ1-1	CQLTTGKAPRNTEAFF	TGCCAGCTCACCACCGGGAAGGCCCCACGAAACACTGAAGCTTTCTTT
-	-	TRBV5-1	TRBJ1-6	CASSIDLKDSPLHF	TGCGCCAGCAGTATCGACTTGAAGGATTCACCCCTCCACTTT
few	TRBD2	TRBV20-1	TRBJ2-3	CSARGEGLASTDTQYF	TGCAGTGCTAGAGGGGAGGGACTAGCTAGCACAGATACGCAGTATTTT
once	-	TRBV11-2	TRBJ2-4	CASSTVIQYF	TGTGCCAGCAGCACGGTGATTCAGTACTTC
-	-	TRBV19	TRBJ1-1	CASTLGGMNTEAFF	TGTGCCAGTACTTTAGGGGGGATGAACACTGAAGCTTTCTTT
-	TRBD1	TRBV5-1	TRBJ2-1	CASSLEGTGYNEQFF	TGCGCCAGCAGCTTGGAGGGGACAGGGTACAATGAGCAGTTCTTC
-	-	TRBV7-8	TRBJ1-2	CASSGRRHSGYTF	TGTGCCAGCAGCGGTAGACGTCACAGTGGCTACACCTTC
-	-	TRBV19	TRBJ2-1	CASSIGGLSYNEQFF	TGTGCCAGTAGTATTGGAGGCCTATCCTACAATGAGCAGTTCTTC
many	TRBD1	TRBV5-1	TRBJ2-3	CASSPSRQGARTDTQYF	TGCGCCAGCAGCCCTTCTAGACAGGGGGCGAGGACAGATACGCAGTATTTT
-	-	TRBV12-3/TRBV12-4	TRBJ2-6	CASSLGANVLTF	TGTGCCAGCAGTTTAGGGGCCAACGTCCTGACTTTC
few	-	TRBV7-8	TRBJ2-7	CASSLVSDGEQYF	TGTGCCAGCAGCTTGGTATCGGACGGCGAGCAGTACTTC
-	-	TRBV2	TRBJ1-6	CASSWGPFTSSPLHF	TGTGCCAGCTCCTGGGGGCCGTTCACCTCTTCACCCCTCCACTTT
-	-	TRBV7-2	TRBJ1-5	CASSPGQYSNQPQHF	TGTGCCAGCAGCCCAGGACAGTATAGCAATCAGCCCCAGCATTTT
many	TRBD1	TRBV12-3/TRBV12-4	TRBJ2-7	CASSLGQISYEQYF	TGTGCCAGCAGCCTGGGACAGATATCTTACGAGCAGTACTTC
-	TRBD2	TRBV19	TRBJ2-7	CASSIGNSGRVGFGEQYF	TGTGCCAGTAGTATAGGAAATAGCGGGAGAGTCGGGTTCGGGGAGCAGTACTTC
-	-	TRBV5-4	TRBJ1-6	CASSPGWGNSPLHF	TGTGCCAGCAGCCCCGGGTGGGGTAATTCACCCCTCCACTTT
-	TRBD1	TRBV12-3/TRBV12-4	TRBJ1-6	CASSYRTGWNSPLHF	TGTGCCAGCAGTTATCGGACAGGGTGGAATTCACCCCTCCACTTT
many	-	TRBV7-2	TRBJ2-7	CASSLGSGQPLYEQYF	TGTGCCAGCAGCTTAGGGAGCGGACAGCCCCTTTACGAGCAGTACTTC
-	-	TRBV2	TRBJ1-5	CASGVQQRNQPQHF	TGTGCCAGCGGGGTCCAACAGCGCAATCAGCCCCAGCATTTT
-	TRBD2	TRBV7-9	TRBJ2-7	CASNPGLAGQYF	TGTGCCAGCAACCCTGGGCTAGCGGGGCAGTACTTC
many	-	TRBV2	TRBJ1-5	CASSVRASNQPQHF	TGTGCCAGCAGTGTTAGGGCTAGCAATCAGCCCCAGCATTTT
many	TRBD2	TRBV7-9	TRBJ2-7	CASSGIAGTPYEQYF	TGTGCCAGCAGCGGTATAGCGGGCACCCCCTACGAGCAGTACTTC
few	TRBD1	TRBV3-1	TRBJ1-2	CASSLGTGTFNYGYTF	TGTGCCAGCAGCCTTGGGACAGGGACTTTTAACTATGGCTACACCTTC
-	TRBD1	TRBV11-2	TRBJ2-6	CASSRTGVPGANVLTF	TGTGCCAGCAGCCGGACAGGAGTCCCTGGGGCCAACGTCCTGACTTTC
many	TRBD2	TRBV7-9	TRBJ2-7	CASSTTSGESYEQYF	TGTGCCAGCAGCACCACTAGCGGGGAGTCCTACGAGCAGTACTTC
once	-	TRBV6-1	TRBJ2-7	CASSGVDSLRYEQYF	TGTGCCAGCAGCGGAGTGGACAGTTTAAGGTACGAGCAGTACTTC
-	TRBD1	TRBV7-6	TRBJ2-5	CASSLADRARETQYF	TGTGCCAGCAGCTTAGCGGACAGGGCTAGGGAGACCCAGTACTTC
many	TRBD2	TRBV20-1	TRBJ2-1	CSARLPGLGVHEQFF	TGCAGTGCTAGGCTCCCGGGACTAGGGGTCCATGAGCAGTTCTTC
-	TRBD2	TRBV20-1	TRBJ2-1	CSARDPRTITSGEHNEQFF	TGCAGTGCTAGAGACCCCAGAACCATCACTAGCGGGGAGCACAATGAGCAGTTCTTC
-	-	TRBV20-1	TRBJ1-2	CSASEGDVGYTF	TGCAGTGCTAGTGAGGGAGATGTTGGCTACACCTTC
once	-	TRBV7-2	TRBJ2-1	CASSWIRDFNNEQFF	TGTGCCAGCAGCTGGATCCGGGACTTTAATAATGAGCAGTTCTTC
-	TRBD1	TRBV9	TRBJ1-2	CASSATPRDSYGYTF	TGTGCCAGCAGCGCAACCCCCCGGGACAGCTATGGCTACACCTTC
-	TRBD2	TRBV24-1	TRBJ2-5	CATSDFGLAGGKETQYF	TGTGCCACCAGTGATTTTGGGCTAGCGGGAGGGAAGGAGACCCAGTACTTC
-	TRBD2	TRBV7-2	TRBJ2-7	CASSLAYPASGRREQYF	TGTGCCAGCAGCTTAGCTTATCCGGCTAGCGGGAGGCGGGAGCAGTACTTC
few	-	TRBV5-6	TRBJ2-1	CASSLVHMNEQFF	TGTGCCAGCAGCTTGGTCCATATGAATGAGCAGTTCTTC
-	-	TRBV7-2	TRBJ1-6	CASSYVVGLTSPLHF	TGTGCCAGCAGCTACGTAGTAGGGCTTACCTCACCCCTCCACTTT
-	-	TRBV5-1	TRBJ1-2	CASSLDGTSYYDYTF	TGCGCCAGCAGCTTGGATGGAACCTCCTACTATGACTACACCTTC
many	-	TRBV4-1	TRBJ2-2	CASTKTGRPGYTGELFF	TGCGCCAGCACCAAGACCGGACGGCCCGGGTACACCGGGGAGCTGTTTTTT
once	-	TRBV27	TRBJ2-7	CASSPGRLYEQYF	TGTGCCAGCAGTCCCGGCAGGCTATACGAGCAGTACTTC
-	-	TRBV7-3	TRBJ2-7	CASSLGASATYGQYF	TGTGCCAGCAGCTTAGGGGCCAGCGCAACCTACGGGCAGTACTTC
-	-	TRBV7-2	TRBJ2-3	CASSVGTSPSTDTQYF	TGTGCCAGCAGCGTTGGGACCAGTCCAAGCACAGATACGCAGTATTTT